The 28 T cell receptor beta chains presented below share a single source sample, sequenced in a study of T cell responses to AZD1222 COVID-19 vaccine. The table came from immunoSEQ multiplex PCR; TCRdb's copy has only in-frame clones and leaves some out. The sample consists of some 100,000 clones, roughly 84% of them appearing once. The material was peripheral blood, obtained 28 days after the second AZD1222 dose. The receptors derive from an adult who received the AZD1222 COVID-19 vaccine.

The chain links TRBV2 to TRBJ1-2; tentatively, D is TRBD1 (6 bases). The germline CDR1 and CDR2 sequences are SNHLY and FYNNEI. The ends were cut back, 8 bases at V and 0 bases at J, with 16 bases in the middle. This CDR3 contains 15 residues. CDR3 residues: CASSYQQGANYGYTF. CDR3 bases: TGTGCCAGCTCCTATCAACAGGGCGCTAACTATGGCTACACCTTC.

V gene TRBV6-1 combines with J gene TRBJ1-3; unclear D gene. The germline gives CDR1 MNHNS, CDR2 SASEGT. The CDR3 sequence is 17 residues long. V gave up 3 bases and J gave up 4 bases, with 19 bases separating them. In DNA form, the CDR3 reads TGTGCCAGCAGTGATCCCATTTTGAGGAGAGGAGGAAACACCATATATTTT. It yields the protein CASSDPILRRGGNTIYF.

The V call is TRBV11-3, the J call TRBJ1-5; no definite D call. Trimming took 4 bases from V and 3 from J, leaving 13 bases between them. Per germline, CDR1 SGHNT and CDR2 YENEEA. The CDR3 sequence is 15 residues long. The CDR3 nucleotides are TGTGCCAGCAGCTCCCTCTCGGCAGTCAATCAGCCCCAGCATTTT. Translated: CASSSLSAVNQPQHF.

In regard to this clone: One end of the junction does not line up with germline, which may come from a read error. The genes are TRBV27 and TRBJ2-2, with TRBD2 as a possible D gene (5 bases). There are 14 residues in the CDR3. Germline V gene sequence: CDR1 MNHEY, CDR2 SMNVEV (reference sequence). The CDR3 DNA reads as TGTGCCAGCAGTTTGCAGCGGCCTACCGAGGAGCTGTTTTTT. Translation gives CASSLQRPTEELFF.

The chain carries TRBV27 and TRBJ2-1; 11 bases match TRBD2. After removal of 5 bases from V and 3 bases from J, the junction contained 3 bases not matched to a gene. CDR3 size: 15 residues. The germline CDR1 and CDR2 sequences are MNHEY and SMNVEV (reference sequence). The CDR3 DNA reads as TGTGCCAGCAGTCCGCTAGCGGGAGGCTACAATGAGCAGTTCTTC. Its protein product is CASSPLAGGYNEQFF.

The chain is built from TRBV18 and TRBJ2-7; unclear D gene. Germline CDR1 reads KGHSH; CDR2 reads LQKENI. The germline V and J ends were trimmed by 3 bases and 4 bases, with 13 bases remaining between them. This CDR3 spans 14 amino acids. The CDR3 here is CASSPSSIAYEQYF. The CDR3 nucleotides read TGTGCCAGCTCACCCTCCTCCATTGCTTACGAGCAGTACTTC.

CDR3 DNA sequence: TGTGCCATCACTAGTACTGGGACAGCAAATTCTAACTATGGCTACACCTTC. Amino acids: CAITSTGTANSNYGYTF. This chain uses TRBV10-3 with TRBJ1-2; 7 positions match TRBD1. J lost 0 bases, V lost 7 bases, and 14 bases had no gene match. The CDR3 is 17 amino acids. Per germline, CDR1 ENHRY and CDR2 SYGVKD.

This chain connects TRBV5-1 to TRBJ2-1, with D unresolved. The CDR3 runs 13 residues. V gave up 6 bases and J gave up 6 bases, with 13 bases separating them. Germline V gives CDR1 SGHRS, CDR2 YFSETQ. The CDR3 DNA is TGCGCCAGCATCAGCCCGGGCGGCAATGAGCAGTTCTTC. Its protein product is CASISPGGNEQFF.

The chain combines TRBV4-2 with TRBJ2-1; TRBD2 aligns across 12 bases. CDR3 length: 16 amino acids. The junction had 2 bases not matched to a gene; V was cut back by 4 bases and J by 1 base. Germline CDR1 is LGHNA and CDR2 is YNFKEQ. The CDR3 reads CASSPSGGASYNEQFF. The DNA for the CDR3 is TGTGCCAGCAGCCCTAGCGGGGGGGCTTCCTACAATGAGCAGTTCTTC.

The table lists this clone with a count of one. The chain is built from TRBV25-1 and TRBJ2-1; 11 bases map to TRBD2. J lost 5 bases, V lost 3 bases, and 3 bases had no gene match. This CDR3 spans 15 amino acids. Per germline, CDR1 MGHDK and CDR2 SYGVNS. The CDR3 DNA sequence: TGTGCCAGCAGTGACTTAGCGGGAGGGGACAATGAGCAGTTCTTC. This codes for CASSDLAGGDNEQFF. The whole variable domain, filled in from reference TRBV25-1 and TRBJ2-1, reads EADIYQTPRYLVIGTGKKITLECSQTMGHDKMYWYQQDPGMELHLIHYSYGVNSTEKGDLSSESTVSRIRTEHFPLTLESARPSHTSQYLCASSDLAGGDNEQFFGPGTRLTVL.

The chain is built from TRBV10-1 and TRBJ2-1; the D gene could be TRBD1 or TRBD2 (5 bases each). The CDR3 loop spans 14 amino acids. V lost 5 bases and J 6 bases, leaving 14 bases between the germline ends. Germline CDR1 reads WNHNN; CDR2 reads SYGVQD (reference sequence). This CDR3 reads CASSPGTDSNEQFF. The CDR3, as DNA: TGCGCCAGCAGTCCGGGGACGGACTCCAATGAGCAGTTCTTC.

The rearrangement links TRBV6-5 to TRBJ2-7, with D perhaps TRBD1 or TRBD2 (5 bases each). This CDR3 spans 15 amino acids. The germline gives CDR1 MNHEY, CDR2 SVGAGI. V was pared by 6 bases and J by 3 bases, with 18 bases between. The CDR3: CASSYSWDVNYEQYF. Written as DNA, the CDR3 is TGTGCCAGCAGCTATTCCTGGGACGTAAACTACGAGCAGTACTTC.

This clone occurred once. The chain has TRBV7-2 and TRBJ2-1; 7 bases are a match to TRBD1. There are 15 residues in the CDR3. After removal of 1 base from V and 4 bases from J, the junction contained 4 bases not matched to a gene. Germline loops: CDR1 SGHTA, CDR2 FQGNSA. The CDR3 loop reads CASSLGQGVYNEQFF. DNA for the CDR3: TGTGCCAGCAGCTTAGGGCAGGGGGTTTACAATGAGCAGTTCTTC. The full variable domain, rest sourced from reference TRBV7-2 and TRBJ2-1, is GAGVSQSPSNKVTEKGKDVELRCDPISGHTALYWYRQSLGQGLEFLIYFQGNSAPDKSGLPSDRFSAERTGGSVSTLTIQRTQQEDSAVYLCASSLGQGVYNEQFFGPGTRLTVL.

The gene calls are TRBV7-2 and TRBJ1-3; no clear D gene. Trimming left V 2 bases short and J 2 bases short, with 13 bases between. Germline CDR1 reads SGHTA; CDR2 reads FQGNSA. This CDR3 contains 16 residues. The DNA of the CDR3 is TGTGCCAGCAGCTTAATACAGATAGCGACTGGAAACACCATATATTTT. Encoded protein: CASSLIQIATGNTIYF.

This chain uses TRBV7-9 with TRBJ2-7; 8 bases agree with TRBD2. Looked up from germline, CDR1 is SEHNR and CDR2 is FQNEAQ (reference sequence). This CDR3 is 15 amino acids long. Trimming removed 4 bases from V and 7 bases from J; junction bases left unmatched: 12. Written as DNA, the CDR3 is TGTGCCAGCAGCTCAAGACGGGAGGGCCTGGGGGAGCAGTACTTC. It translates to CASSSRREGLGEQYF.

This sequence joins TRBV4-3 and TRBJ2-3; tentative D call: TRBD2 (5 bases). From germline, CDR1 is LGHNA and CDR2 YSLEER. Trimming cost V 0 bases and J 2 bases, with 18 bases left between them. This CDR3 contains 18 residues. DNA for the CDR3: TGCGCCAGCAGCCAAGATCAGGCGGGCGGGTACCTCACAGATACGCAGTATTTT. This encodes CASSQDQAGGYLTDTQYF.

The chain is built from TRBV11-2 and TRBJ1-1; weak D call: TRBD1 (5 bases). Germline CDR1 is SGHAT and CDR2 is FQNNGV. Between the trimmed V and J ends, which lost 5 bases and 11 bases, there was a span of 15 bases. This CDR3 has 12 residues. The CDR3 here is CASSQTALRAFF. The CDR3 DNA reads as TGTGCCAGCAGCCAGACAGCGCTTAGGGCTTTCTTT. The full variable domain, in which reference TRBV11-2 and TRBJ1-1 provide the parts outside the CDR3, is EAGVAQSPRYKIIEKRQSVAFWCNPISGHATLYWYQQILGQGPKLLIQFQNNGVVDDSQLPKDRFSAERLKGVDSTLKIQPAKLEDSAVYLCASSQTALRAFFGQGTRLTVV.

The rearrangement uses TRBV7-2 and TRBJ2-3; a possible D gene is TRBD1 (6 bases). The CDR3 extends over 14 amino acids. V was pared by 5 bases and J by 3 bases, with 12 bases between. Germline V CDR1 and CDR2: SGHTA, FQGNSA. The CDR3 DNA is TGTGCCAGCAGCCTCAACAGGGCTACAGATACGCAGTATTTT. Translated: CASSLNRATDTQYF. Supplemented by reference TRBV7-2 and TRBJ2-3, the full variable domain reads GAGVSQSPSNKVTEKGKDVELRCDPISGHTALYWYRQSLGQGLEFLIYFQGNSAPDKSGLPSDRFSAERTGGSVSTLTIQRTQQEDSAVYLCASSLNRATDTQYFGPGTRLTVL.

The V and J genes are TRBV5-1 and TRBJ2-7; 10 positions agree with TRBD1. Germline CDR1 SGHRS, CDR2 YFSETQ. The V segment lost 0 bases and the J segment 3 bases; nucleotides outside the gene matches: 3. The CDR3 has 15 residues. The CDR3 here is CASSLEGQGIYEQYF. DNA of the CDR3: TGCGCCAGCAGCTTGGAGGGACAGGGGATCTACGAGCAGTACTTC.

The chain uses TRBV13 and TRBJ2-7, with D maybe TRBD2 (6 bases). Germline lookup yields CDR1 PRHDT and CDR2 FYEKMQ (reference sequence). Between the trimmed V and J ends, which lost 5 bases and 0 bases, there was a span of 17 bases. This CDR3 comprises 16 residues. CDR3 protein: CASSREIMGSSYEQYF. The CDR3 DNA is TGTGCCAGCAGCCGGGAGATTATGGGAAGCTCCTACGAGCAGTACTTC.

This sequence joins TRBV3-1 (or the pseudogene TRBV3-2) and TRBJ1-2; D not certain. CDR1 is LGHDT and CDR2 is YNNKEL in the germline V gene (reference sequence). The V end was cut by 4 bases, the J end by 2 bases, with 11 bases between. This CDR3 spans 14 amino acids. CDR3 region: CASSRAPGNYGYTF. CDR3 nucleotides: TGTGCCAGCAGCCGGGCTCCGGGGAACTATGGCTACACCTTC.

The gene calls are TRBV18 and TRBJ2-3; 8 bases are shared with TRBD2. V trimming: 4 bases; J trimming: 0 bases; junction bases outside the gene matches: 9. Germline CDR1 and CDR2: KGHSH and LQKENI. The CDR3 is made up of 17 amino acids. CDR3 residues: CASSRTRGGRSTDTQYF. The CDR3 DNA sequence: TGTGCCAGCTCACGGACACGGGGGGGCCGGAGCACAGATACGCAGTATTTT.

CDR3 DNA sequence: TGCGCCAGCAGCCTCGGGACGGCCACCTCCGGGTATGGCTACACCTTC. It yields the protein CASSLGTATSGYGYTF. This sequence joins TRBV10-2 and TRBJ1-2, with D perhaps TRBD1 (5 bases). The CDR3 spans 16 residues. Trimming took 6 bases from V and 5 from J, leaving 22 bases between them. Germline lookup yields CDR1 WSHSY and CDR2 SAAADI.

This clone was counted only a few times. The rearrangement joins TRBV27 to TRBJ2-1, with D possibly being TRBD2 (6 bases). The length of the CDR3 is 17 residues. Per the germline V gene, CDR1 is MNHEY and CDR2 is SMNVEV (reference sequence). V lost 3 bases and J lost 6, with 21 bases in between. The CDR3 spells CASSLVSPSVPSNEQFF. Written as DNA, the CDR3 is TGTGCCAGCAGTTTGGTCTCTCCTAGCGTCCCGAGCAATGAGCAGTTCTTC.

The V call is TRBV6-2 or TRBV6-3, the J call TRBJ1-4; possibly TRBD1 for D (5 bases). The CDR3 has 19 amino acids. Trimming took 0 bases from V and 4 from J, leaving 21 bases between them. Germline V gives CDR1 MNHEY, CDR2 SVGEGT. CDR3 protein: CASSYSMISVQAVNEKLFF. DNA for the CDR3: TGTGCCAGCAGTTACTCGATGATTAGCGTACAGGCCGTTAATGAAAAACTGTTTTTT.

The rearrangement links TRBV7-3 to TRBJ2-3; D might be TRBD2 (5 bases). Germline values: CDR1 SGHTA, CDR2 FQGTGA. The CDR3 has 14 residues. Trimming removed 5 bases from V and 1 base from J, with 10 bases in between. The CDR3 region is CASSQDFGTDTQYF. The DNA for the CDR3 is TGTGCCAGCAGCCAGGACTTTGGCACAGATACGCAGTATTTT.

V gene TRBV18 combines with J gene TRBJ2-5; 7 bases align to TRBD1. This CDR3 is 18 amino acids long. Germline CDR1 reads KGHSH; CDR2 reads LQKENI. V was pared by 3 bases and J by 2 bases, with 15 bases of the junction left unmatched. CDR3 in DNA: TGTGCCAGCTCACCTCCGGGACAGTTCAACTGGATTCAAGAGACCCAGTACTTC. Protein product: CASSPPGQFNWIQETQYF.

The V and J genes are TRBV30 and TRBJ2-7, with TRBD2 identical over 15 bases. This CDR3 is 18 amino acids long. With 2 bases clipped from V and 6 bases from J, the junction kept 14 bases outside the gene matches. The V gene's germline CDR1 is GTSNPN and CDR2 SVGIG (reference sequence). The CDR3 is CAWSSGLAGGSFSFEQYF. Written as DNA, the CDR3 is TGTGCCTGGAGTTCTGGACTAGCGGGAGGGAGTTTTTCGTTCGAGCAGTACTTC. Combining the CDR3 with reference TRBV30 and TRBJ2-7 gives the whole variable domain SQTIHQWPATLVQPVGSPLSLECTVEGTSNPNLYWYRQAAGRGLQLLFYSVGIGQISSEVPQNLSASRPQDRQFILSSKKLLLSDSGFYLCAWSSGLAGGSFSFEQYFGPGTRLTVT.